This T cell receptor (beta chain) was captured by sequencing in a study of blood T cell repertoires in COVID-19. Study details: T cells, B-cell-depleted T cells, or PBMCs provided the cDNA or gDNA that served as material.

In the source study's methods: Reference gene primer amplification gave nucleated cell count estimates. Sequencing was performed with immunoSEQ multiplex PCR; in TCRdb, only in-frame clones are kept and a portion is missing. V, J and clone size are those of that table, while D and trimming were read from the DNA. This table holds about 81,000 clones, over 75% found once. This CDR3 is built from 17 residues. Trimming pared 1 base from V and 6 bases from J, leaving 20 bases between. The germline gives CDR1 MNHNS, CDR2 SASEGT. Sequenced sample: peripheral blood. The gene calls are TRBV6-1 and TRBJ2-3; D perhaps matches TRBD1 (6 bases). This clonotype was obtained from a man in his 70s with active or convalescent COVID-19. Written as DNA, the CDR3 is TGTGCCAGCAGTGAAGTCGGCAGGGGCCTTAAACGGGATACGCAGTATTTT. Translation: CASSEVGRGLKRDTQYF.